This TCR beta chain was profiled in a study of molecular identifiers for immune sequencing clone quantification. Study details: Replicate experiments took RNA from roughly 20,000 or 100,000 naive CD8 cells, divided it five ways and sequenced four.

Methods described previously were used for bulk TCR libraries, and listed TCR primers were applied. A single record per CDR3 protein comes from TCRdb applying MiXCR to the PCR reads. The sample contains 40,000 to 45,000 distinct CDR3 sequences, 15% to 20% of which appear only once. The CDR3 covers 14 residues. Deletions cut 4 bases from V and 0 bases from J, with 9 bases between. Germline lookup yields CDR1 LGHNA and CDR2 YSLEER. In its sample, this clonotype was seen many times. For naive CD8 T cells, sorting used the CD8+CD4-CCR7+CD45RA+ phenotype. This clonotype was obtained from a human donor in good health. Some libraries in this study had Jurkat cell RNA spiked in. Sequenced: naive CD8+ T cells from blood, with Jurkat cell RNA spiked in. As to subset: FACS-sorted CD8+CD4-CCR7+CD45RA+ naive T cells. The chain has TRBV4-3 and TRBJ1-1; TRBD1 is a possible D gene (5 bases). The CDR3 loop reads CASSPGILNTEAFF. The CDR3 DNA reads as TGCGCCAGCAGCCCAGGGATTCTGAACACTGAAGCTTTCTTT.